Below are 25 T cell receptor beta chains sequenced from a single sample in a study of blood T cell repertoires in COVID-19. TCRdb keeps only in-frame clones here, not all; method: immunoSEQ multiplex PCR. This sample carries some 300,000 clones, about 90% of them seen once, and the ten largest clones take roughly 6.3%. Source material: peripheral blood. The receptor source for this set is a woman between 45 and 60 years old with COVID-19, enrolled during active disease.

This clone was picked up one time. This sequence joins TRBV3-1 (or the pseudogene TRBV3-2) and TRBJ2-3; 7 bases are a match to TRBD2. Germline CDR1 is LGHDT and CDR2 is YNNKEL (reference sequence). CDR3 length: 18 residues. V lost 1 base and J lost 2; bases outside the gene matches: 12. CDR3 sequence: CASSQVVIAGGNTDTQYF. The CDR3 DNA reads as TGTGCCAGCAGCCAAGTCGTAATAGCGGGTGGCAACACAGATACGCAGTATTTT.

This clone has a handful of counts. The rearrangement uses TRBV21-1 and TRBJ1-1; whether TRBD1, the table's D call, matches the DNA was not checked. TRBV21-1 is flagged as a pseudogene. This CDR3 spans 17 amino acids. CDR3 residues: CASSKMRTAIMNTEAFF. In DNA form, the CDR3 reads TGTGCCAGCAGTAAAATGAGGACAGCAATAATGAACACTGAAGCTTTCTTT.

V usage is TRBV6-4 and J usage is TRBJ2-6, with a tentative D call TRBD2 (5 bases). The V end was cut by 3 bases, the J end by 0 bases, with 15 bases between. The CDR3 sequence is 18 residues long. Germline assignment: CDR1 MRHNA and CDR2 SNTAGT. As DNA, the CDR3 is TGTGCCAGCAGTGAAGGGCTAGCCCCGACCTCTGGGGCCAACGTCCTGACTTTC. As protein: CASSEGLAPTSGANVLTF.

Comments on this clone: Different DNA sequences within this sample yield the same CDR3. The V and J genes are TRBV29-1 and TRBJ1-6, with 8 bases identical to TRBD1. The CDR3 is made up of 13 amino acids. CDR1 is SQVTM and CDR2 is ANQGSEA in the germline V gene. Trimming cost V 4 bases and J 8 bases; bases outside gene matches: 4. The CDR3 loop reads CSVGQGADSPLHF. The CDR3 region has the DNA TGCAGCGTTGGTCAGGGGGCTGATTCACCCCTCCACTTT.

This chain links TRBV7-9 with TRBJ2-1, with 10 bases that match TRBD2. V gave up 5 bases and J gave up 4 bases; unmatched junction bases: 5. The CDR3 totals 15 residues. Looked up from germline, CDR1 is SEHNR and CDR2 is FQNEAQ (reference sequence). The CDR3 DNA reads TGTGCCAGCAGCCGTGGACTAGCGGATTACAATGAGCAGTTCTTC. This translates into CASSRGLADYNEQFF.

The chain links TRBV6-1 to TRBJ2-5; tentatively, D is TRBD2 (5 bases). The germline CDR1 and CDR2 sequences are MNHNS and SASEGT. This CDR3 is built from 14 residues. The V end lost 2 bases, the J end lost 6 bases, and 13 bases lay between the germline ends. The CDR3: CASSEIPRRKTQYF. The CDR3 DNA is TGTGCCAGCAGTGAAATCCCCAGGAGGAAGACCCAGTACTTC.

The chain has TRBV18 and TRBJ1-3; D perhaps matches TRBD1 (6 bases). Deletions cut 2 bases from V and 1 base from J, with 6 bases between. Germline loops: CDR1 KGHSH, CDR2 LQKENI. The CDR3 consists of 14 residues. CDR3 nucleotide sequence: TGTGCCAGCTCACCAACAGGGTCTGGAAACACCATATATTTT. Amino acids: CASSPTGSGNTIYF.

In its sample, this clone was seen once. The genes are TRBV19 and TRBJ1-2; D may be TRBD1 (6 bases). The germline CDR1 and CDR2 sequences are LNHDA and SQIVND (reference sequence). The V and J ends lost 3 bases and 4 bases respectively, with 15 bases between them. The CDR3 is made up of 15 amino acids. Here the CDR3 DNA reads TGTGCCAGTAGTATCAATACAGGGAGGGCCTATGGCTACACCTTC. Its translation is CASSINTGRAYGYTF.

V is TRBV12-5 and J is TRBJ1-3, with 8 bases fitting TRBD1. V was clipped by 5 bases and J by 1 base; unmatched bases: 10. The germline V gene has CDR1 LGHNT and CDR2 FRNRAP. The CDR3 loop spans 17 amino acids. In DNA, the CDR3 is TGTGCTAGTGGTGAGCGCCTCAGGGGGCTTTCTGGAAACACCATATATTTT. As protein: CASGERLRGLSGNTIYF.

The chain employs TRBV3-1 (or the pseudogene TRBV3-2) and TRBJ2-1; TRBD2 matches 8 bases. Per the germline V gene, CDR1 is LGHDT and CDR2 is YNNKEL (reference sequence). V shed 0 bases and J 8 bases; nucleotides not matched to a gene: 6. The CDR3 loop spans 15 amino acids. CDR3 nucleotide sequence: TGTGCCAGCAGCCAAGATAGCGGGAATGTCGATGAGCAGTTCTTC. Translation: CASSQDSGNVDEQFF.

The chain has TRBV6-5 and TRBJ1-5, with D maybe TRBD1 (5 bases). The germline gives CDR1 MNHEY, CDR2 SVGAGI. The CDR3 consists of 15 residues. Between the trimmed V and J ends, which lost 6 bases and 2 bases, there was a span of 14 bases. CDR3 in amino acids: CASSPSGHGNQPQHF. The CDR3 bases are TGTGCCAGCAGCCCATCCGGACACGGCAATCAGCCCCAGCATTTT.

In this sample, this clone turned up once. V gene TRBV15 combines with J gene TRBJ1-2, with 7 bases fitting TRBD1. This CDR3 contains 18 residues. The J segment lost 6 bases and the V segment lost 0 bases, leaving 16 bases of the junction unmatched. Germline V gene data show CDR1 as LNHNV and CDR2 as YYDKDF (reference sequence). The CDR3 spells CATSRDFVFGQATNGYTF. CDR3 nucleotide sequence: TGTGCCACCAGCAGAGATTTTGTTTTCGGACAGGCCACCAATGGCTACACCTTC.

The sample holds one count of this clone. The rearrangement joins TRBV4-3 to TRBJ2-1, with TRBD2 as a possible D gene (6 bases). CDR3 length: 16 amino acids. The germline V gene encodes CDR1 LGHNA and CDR2 YSLEER. Deletions cut 1 base from V and 8 bases from J, with 18 bases between. CDR3 amino acids: CASSQVSGSGRYEQFF. CDR3 bases: TGCGCCAGCAGCCAAGTCTCGGGGAGCGGGCGATATGAGCAGTTCTTC.

V usage is TRBV4-1 and J usage is TRBJ2-1; 9 bases line up with TRBD2. The CDR3 spans 14 residues. Germline V gene sequence: CDR1 MGHRA, CDR2 YSYEKL. Trimming removed 3 bases from V and 6 bases from J; junction bases left unmatched: 3. Here the CDR3 DNA reads TGCGCCAGCAGCCACCTAGCGGGGTCCAATGAGCAGTTCTTC. It yields the protein CASSHLAGSNEQFF.

V usage is TRBV16 and J usage is TRBJ2-7; no definite D call. V was pared by 3 bases and J by 3 bases, with 9 bases between. Germline CDR1 is KGHSY and CDR2 is FQNENV. There are 13 residues in the CDR3. The CDR3 here is CASSHYYYYEQYF. CDR3 sequence (DNA): TGTGCCAGCAGCCACTACTATTACTACGAGCAGTACTTC.

The V call is TRBV11-2, the J call TRBJ2-5; D might be TRBD2 (5 bases). V was shortened by 1 base and J by 7 bases, with 22 bases between the two germline ends. The CDR3 consists of 17 residues. Per germline, CDR1 SGHAT and CDR2 FQNNGV. CDR3 sequence reads: CASSLVRASLPSPTQYF. The CDR3 region has the DNA TGTGCCAGCAGCTTAGTGCGGGCTAGCTTACCATCTCCGACCCAGTACTTC.

The chain is built from TRBV14 and TRBJ2-7, with TRBD1 matching over 12 bases. V dropped 4 bases and J dropped 2; count of bases not matched to a gene: 6. The germline CDR1 and CDR2 sequences are SGHDN and FVKESK. The CDR3 is 16 amino acids. The CDR3 region is CASSPGQGAPTYEQYF. The CDR3 bases are TGTGCCAGCAGCCCGGGACAGGGGGCGCCCACCTACGAGCAGTACTTC.

V usage is TRBV6-5 and J usage is TRBJ1-3, with D possibly being TRBD1 (5 bases). V lost 5 bases and J 3 bases, leaving 14 bases between the germline ends. The CDR3 is made up of 15 amino acids. Germline V gene data show CDR1 as MNHEY and CDR2 as SVGAGI. CDR3 protein: CASSPSGGGGNTIYF. For the CDR3, the DNA is TGTGCCAGCAGTCCTTCTGGGGGGGGTGGAAACACCATATATTTT.

The genes are TRBV11-3 and TRBJ1-3; 9 bases align to TRBD1. V lost 5 bases, J lost 8 bases, and 13 bases stayed unmatched. The CDR3 is made up of 16 amino acids. Germline-derived CDR1 and CDR2 are SGHNT and YENEEA. The CDR3 DNA reads TGTGCCAGCAGCGATTCCGGGACAGGGAAGAGGTACACCATATATTTT. This encodes CASSDSGTGKRYTIYF.

The chain has TRBV25-1 and TRBJ2-1; tentative D call: TRBD1 (5 bases). Trimming stripped 2 bases from V and 7 bases from J, with 15 bases between. Germline-derived CDR1 and CDR2 are MGHDK and SYGVNS. This CDR3 region has 15 residues. The CDR3 spells CASSEGALPWNEQFF. The CDR3 DNA is TGTGCCAGCAGTGAAGGGGCCCTTCCCTGGAATGAGCAGTTCTTC.

V usage is TRBV27 and J usage is TRBJ2-7, with TRBD2 as a possible D gene (5 bases). V lost 5 bases, J lost 1 base, and 6 bases lay in between. The CDR3 runs 12 residues. The germline V gene has CDR1 MNHEY and CDR2 SMNVEV (reference sequence). For the CDR3, the DNA is TGTGCCAGCAGTCGGGGATCCTACGAGCAGTACTTC. It yields the protein CASSRGSYEQYF.

This clone was seen only a few times. The rearrangement joins TRBV5-1 to TRBJ2-7, with 10 positions matching TRBD1. V shed 3 bases, J shed 4 bases, and the junction held 4 bases outside the gene matches. The germline V gene encodes CDR1 SGHRS and CDR2 YFSETQ. CDR3 length: 14 residues. In nucleotides, the CDR3 is TGCGCCAGCAGCTCCGGGACAGGGGCTTACGAGCAGTACTTC. The encoded protein is CASSSGTGAYEQYF.

This clone showed up just once. The V call is TRBV3-1 (or the pseudogene TRBV3-2), the J call TRBJ2-7; 8 bases line up with TRBD1. Germline CDR1 is LGHDT and CDR2 is YNNKEL (reference sequence). The CDR3 runs to 15 residues. The junction had 4 bases not matched to a gene; V was cut back by 1 base and J by 2 bases. CDR3 DNA: TGTGCCAGCAGCCAAGCCGGGACAGGTCCCTACGAGCAGTACTTC. Amino acid sequence: CASSQAGTGPYEQYF.

The chain couples TRBV5-6 to TRBJ2-7; D ambiguous. Germline V CDR1 and CDR2: SGHDT, YYEEEE. The CDR3 length is 15 residues. V lost 3 bases, J lost 4 bases, and 17 bases lay in between. The CDR3 here is CASSSPGKPPYEQYF. The CDR3 bases are TGTGCCAGCAGCTCCCCAGGAAAACCCCCTTACGAGCAGTACTTC.

CDR3 DNA sequence: TGTGCCACCAGTGATAAGGGGTCACCCCTCCACTTT. Protein product: CATSDKGSPLHF. The J gene is TRBJ1-6, the V gene TRBV24-1, with TRBD1 as a possible D gene (5 bases). This CDR3 is built from 12 residues. V was pared by 3 bases and J by 10 bases, with 6 bases between. The germline V gene has CDR1 KGHDR and CDR2 SFDVKD.